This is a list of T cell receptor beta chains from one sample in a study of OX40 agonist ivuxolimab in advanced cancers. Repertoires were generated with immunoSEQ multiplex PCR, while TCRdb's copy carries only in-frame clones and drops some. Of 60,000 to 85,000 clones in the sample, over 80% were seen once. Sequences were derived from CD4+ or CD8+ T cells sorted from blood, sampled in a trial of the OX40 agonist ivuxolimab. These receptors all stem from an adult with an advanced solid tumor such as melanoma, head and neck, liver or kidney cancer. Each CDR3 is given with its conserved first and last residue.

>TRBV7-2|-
CASSFDGTGDVEQFF
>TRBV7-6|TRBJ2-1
CASSLGGGNEQFF
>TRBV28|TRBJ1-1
CASSSQVGQRAEAFF
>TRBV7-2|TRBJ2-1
CASSSLAGGPNEQFF
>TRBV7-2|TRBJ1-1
CASASAGMNTEAFF
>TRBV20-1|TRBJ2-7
CSAPAAFEQYF
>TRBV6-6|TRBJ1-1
CASSYSNSFTDAEAFF
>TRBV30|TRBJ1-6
CAWSGASSYNSPLHF
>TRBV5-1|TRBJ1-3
CASSLGGAPSGNTIYF
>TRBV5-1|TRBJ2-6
CASSWATGDSGANVLTF
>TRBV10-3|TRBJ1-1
CAISESTGGFEAFF
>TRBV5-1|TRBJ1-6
CASSLEGTGSPLHF
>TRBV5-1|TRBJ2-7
CASSSTGALGDEQYF
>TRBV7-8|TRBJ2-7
CASSLRRTMSGEQYF
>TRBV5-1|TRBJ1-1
CASSWDLDTEAFF
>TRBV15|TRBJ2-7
CATSRVRRPYEQYF
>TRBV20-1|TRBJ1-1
CSAIRTPEAFF
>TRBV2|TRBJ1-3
CASSDWGRPGNTIYF
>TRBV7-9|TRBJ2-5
CASSSGVPETQYF
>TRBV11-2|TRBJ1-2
CASSPFWGDTYGYTF
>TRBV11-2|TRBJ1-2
CASSYRTAGGYTF
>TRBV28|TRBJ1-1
CASLADSEAFF
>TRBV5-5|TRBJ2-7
CASSLDGTPSQYF
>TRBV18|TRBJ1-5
CASSEDAGPQHF
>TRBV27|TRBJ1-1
CASSFVDRITNEAFF
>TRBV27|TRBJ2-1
CASSSTGREQFF